A selection of T cell receptor beta chains follows, all from one sample in a study of post-analysis software for immune sequencing data. A single record per CDR3 protein comes from TCRdb applying MiXCR to the PCR reads. The sample comprises around 160,000 distinct CDR3 sequences, about 37% of which are singletons, and 25% to 35% rests with the top ten. The sample was blood, taken after autologous hematopoietic stem cell transplantation. The receptors stem from a girl between 5 and 17 years old with multiple sclerosis. The CDR3 runs from the conserved cysteine through the conserved F or W. A D gene is named only where the DNA matches it firmly. A row's size may be missing; if present it is once, few, many or a size class.

J gene	CDR3 length	V gene	clone size	D gene	CDR3 protein	CDR3 DNA
TRBJ2-1	16	TRBV14	-	-	CASSQLGPKSYNEQFF	TGTGCCAGCAGCCAACTGGGACCCAAAAGCTACAATGAGCAGTTCTTC
TRBJ2-5	16	TRBV9	few	TRBD2	CASSPPPTSVEETQYF	TGTGCCAGCAGCCCTCCACCGACTAGCGTGGAAGAGACCCAGTACTTC
TRBJ1-5	14	TRBV20-1	-	-	CSARAPTGGQPQHF	TGCAGTGCACGTGCCCCGACAGGTGGTCAGCCCCAGCATTTT
TRBJ2-5	11	TRBV25-1	few	-	CASSEVGIQYF	TGTGCCAGCAGTGAAGTAGGGATTCAGTACTTC
TRBJ2-5	16	TRBV20-1	few	TRBD2	CSAWRPGLAGVKTQYF	TGCAGTGCTTGGAGACCGGGACTAGCGGGAGTGAAGACCCAGTACTTC
TRBJ2-1	13	TRBV24-1	few	TRBD2	CATNRAGVNEQFF	TGTGCCACTAACCGGGCGGGAGTCAATGAGCAGTTCTTC
TRBJ2-7	13	TRBV27	few	-	CASSSFRGYEQYF	TGTGCCAGCAGTTCATTCAGGGGCTACGAGCAGTACTTC
TRBJ1-2	15	TRBV7-2	few	-	CASSLDRGDLGGYTF	TGTGCCAGCAGCTTAGATCGGGGGGACCTGGGAGGCTACACCTTC
TRBJ2-1	16	TRBV5-1	once	TRBD2	CASSHQRDGQDNEQFF	TGCGCCAGCAGCCATCAGCGGGATGGACAAGACAATGAGCAGTTCTTC
TRBJ2-1	15	TRBV20-1	many	TRBD2	CSAVPGTRSANEQFF	TGCAGTGCCGTCCCCGGGACTAGAAGCGCTAATGAGCAGTTCTTC
TRBJ2-5	15	TRBV11-1	-	TRBD2	CASSLQVAGGETQYF	TGTGCCAGCAGCCTACAGGTAGCGGGAGGAGAGACCCAGTACTTC
TRBJ2-5	15	TRBV4-2	many	TRBD2	CASSQELAGAETQYF	TGTGCCAGCAGCCAAGAACTAGCGGGAGCAGAGACCCAGTACTTC
TRBJ1-2	14	TRBV5-5	few	-	CASSSGASNYGYTF	TGTGCCAGCAGCTCGGGGGCCTCTAACTATGGCTACACCTTC
TRBJ2-2	18	TRBV14	-	-	CASSQEFRTGQNTGELFF	TGTGCCAGCAGCCAAGAGTTCCGAACAGGGCAGAACACCGGGGAGCTGTTTTTT
TRBJ2-1	18	TRBV20-1	few	TRBD1	CSARSVLQGVLLYNEQFF	TGCAGTGCTAGGTCAGTTTTGCAGGGGGTCCTCCTCTACAATGAGCAGTTCTTC
TRBJ2-1	13	TRBV29-1	-	-	CSVEGVSYNEQFF	TGCAGCGTTGAAGGGGTCTCCTACAATGAGCAGTTCTTC
TRBJ2-1	15	TRBV14	-	TRBD2	CASSGLAGQYNGQFF	TGTGCCAGCAGCGGACTAGCGGGACAGTACAATGGGCAGTTCTTC
TRBJ2-5	13	TRBV6-5	few	-	CASTPLGKETQYF	TGTGCCAGCACCCCTTTAGGGAAAGAGACCCAGTACTTC
TRBJ2-7	13	TRBV12-3/TRBV12-4	few	-	CASSLGDPYEQYF	TGTGCCAGCAGCCTGGGGGACCCCTACGAGCAGTACTTC
TRBJ2-7	16	TRBV6-5	few	TRBD2	CASKLGGLAASYEQYF	TGTGCCAGTAAGCTCGGGGGACTAGCGGCCTCCTACGAGCAGTACTTC
TRBJ2-1	12	TRBV4-1	few	-	CASSQGEGEQFF	TGCGCCAGCAGCCAAGGTGAGGGTGAGCAGTTCTTC
TRBJ2-7	13	TRBV20-1	-	-	CSASQDLWDEQYF	TGCAGTGCTAGCCAGGACCTCTGGGACGAGCAGTACTTC
TRBJ2-6	16	TRBV28	-	-	CASGGDTNSGANVLTF	TGTGCCAGCGGGGGGGACACAAACTCTGGGGCCAACGTCCTGACTTTC
TRBJ2-1	15	TRBV5-1	few	TRBD2	CASSLEVAGVGEQFF	TGCGCCAGCAGCTTGGAGGTAGCGGGAGTAGGGGAGCAGTTCTTC
TRBJ2-3	13	TRBV4-3	-	TRBD2	CASSPLIAGEKYF	TGCGCCAGCAGCCCCCTAATAGCGGGAGAGAAGTATTTT
TRBJ2-7	12	TRBV6-5	many	-	CASKKSSYEQYF	TGTGCCAGCAAAAAATCCTCCTACGAGCAGTACTTC
TRBJ2-7	17	TRBV4-1	-	TRBD2	CASSQVGRVGGSYEQYF	TGCGCCAGCAGCCAAGTCGGTAGGGTCGGGGGGTCCTACGAGCAGTACTTC
TRBJ2-7	12	TRBV5-1	-	-	CASSWDSGEQYF	TGCGCCAGCAGCTGGGACAGCGGGGAGCAGTACTTC
TRBJ2-5	16	TRBV14	-	-	CASSQFTGRFQETQYF	TGTGCCAGCAGCCAATTCACCGGACGGTTTCAAGAGACCCAGTACTTC
TRBJ2-7	13	TRBV5-1	few	-	CASRGFMAYEQYF	TGCGCCAGCAGGGGGTTTATGGCCTACGAGCAGTACTTC
TRBJ2-7	14	TRBV15	-	-	CATSTRTGTYEQYF	TGTGCCACCAGCACCAGGACGGGGACCTACGAGCAGTACTTC
TRBJ2-3	16	TRBV24-1	-	TRBD2	CATSDYTSGGTDTQYF	TGTGCCACCAGTGATTATACTAGCGGGGGCACAGATACGCAGTATTTT
TRBJ2-2	16	TRBV15	-	TRBD2	CATSRTSGRRTGELFF	TGTGCCACCAGTAGGACTAGCGGGAGGCGAACCGGGGAGCTGTTTTTT
TRBJ2-1	15	TRBV6-5	-	-	CASSLGDRRNNEQFF	TGTGCCAGCAGCCTAGGGGACCGCCGGAACAATGAGCAGTTCTTC
TRBJ2-5	13	TRBV29-1	-	-	CSVPLWGMETQYF	TGCAGCGTCCCCCTCTGGGGGATGGAGACCCAGTACTTC
TRBJ2-3	15	TRBV2	few	TRBD2	CASSEERWGGDTQYF	TGTGCCAGCAGTGAAGAGAGGTGGGGGGGGGATACGCAGTATTTT
TRBJ2-5	16	TRBV10-1	-	TRBD1	CASSEPSGTGVETQYF	TGCGCCAGCAGTGAGCCGTCCGGGACAGGGGTGGAGACCCAGTACTTC
TRBJ1-1	13	TRBV7-2	few	-	CASRRRMNTEAFF	TGTGCCAGCAGAAGGCGGATGAACACTGAAGCTTTCTTT
TRBJ2-6	18	TRBV5-1	-	-	CASSAGDRHHSGANVLTF	TGCGCCAGCAGCGCGGGGGACAGACATCACTCTGGGGCCAACGTCCTGACTTTC
TRBJ2-3	16	TRBV4-2	-	TRBD2	CASSQGGLAGGATQYF	TGTGCCAGCAGCCAAGGGGGACTAGCGGGAGGAGCCACGCAGTATTTT